Listed below are T cell receptor beta chains from one sample, sequenced in a study of cytomegalovirus exposure and HLA in healthy donors. Profiled with immunoSEQ multiplex PCR; TCRdb holds only in-frame clones, not every one. Of around 130,000 clones detected, more than 70% appear once; the ten largest clones hold 0.75% to 0.95%. Material: PBMCs. These receptor sequences come from a woman aged 60-70 years in good health and CMV-seronegative. Each CDR3 is given with its conserved first and last residue. The order of the fields is D gene, J gene, V gene, clone size, CDR3 protein, CDR3 DNA. A D gene is named only where the DNA matches it firmly. The size entry is marked missing in some rows and otherwise reads once, few, many or a size class.

TRBD1 | TRBJ1-2 | TRBV11-2 | . | CASSRTGGGYGYTF | TGTGCCAGCAGCCGGACAGGGGGCGGCTATGGCTACACCTTC
TRBD1 | TRBJ2-5 | TRBV29-1 | . | CSANRGQETQYF | TGCAGCGCAAACAGGGGGCAAGAGACCCAGTACTTC
TRBD2 | TRBJ2-1 | TRBV7-9 | few | CASSPGLAGSTIYNEQFF | TGTGCCAGCAGCCCTGGACTAGCGGGATCTACCATCTACAATGAGCAGTTCTTC
TRBD2 | TRBJ2-5 | TRBV28 | . | CASSLSGGAGGQETQYF | TGTGCCAGCAGTTTAAGCGGTGGGGCGGGGGGGCAAGAGACCCAGTACTTC
. | TRBJ1-3 | TRBV30 | . | CAWERGIAGNTIYF | TGTGCCTGGGAGAGGGGGATCGCTGGAAACACCATATATTTT
TRBD1 | TRBJ2-7 | TRBV18 | once | CASSLGQGFSYEQYF | TGTGCCAGCTCACTGGGACAGGGTTTCTCCTACGAGCAGTACTTC
. | TRBJ1-2 | TRBV28 | . | CASGESLGIYGYTF | TGTGCCAGCGGGGAGAGCCTGGGGATCTATGGCTACACCTTC
. | TRBJ1-5 | TRBV5-4 | . | CASSSGGGLANQPQHF | TGTGCCAGCAGCTCCGGGGGGGGGTTGGCGAATCAGCCCCAGCATTTT
TRBD2 | TRBJ2-7 | TRBV9 | few | CASSVGTSGAYEQYF | TGTGCCAGCAGCGTGGGGACTAGCGGGGCCTACGAGCAGTACTTC
TRBD2 | TRBJ2-1 | TRBV7-3 | . | CASSPSGRNNEQFF | TGTGCCAGCAGCCCTAGCGGGCGTAACAATGAGCAGTTCTTC
TRBD1 | TRBJ2-5 | TRBV5-1 | . | CASGTTGGWGETQYF | TGCGCCAGCGGAACGACAGGGGGCTGGGGGGAGACCCAGTACTTC
TRBD1 | TRBJ2-7 | TRBV6-5 | once | CASTKTGPSSYEQYF | TGTGCCAGCACCAAGACAGGGCCGAGCTCCTACGAGCAGTACTTC
. | TRBJ1-6 | TRBV27 | . | CASSLSERTNSPLHF | TGTGCCAGCAGTTTATCGGAGAGAACAAATTCACCCCTCCACTTT
TRBD2 | TRBJ2-7 | TRBV29-1 | . | CSAGSSGRRYEQYF | TGCAGCGCCGGGTCTAGCGGGAGACGGTACGAGCAGTACTTC
TRBD1 | TRBJ2-1 | TRBV28 | . | CASSPVGQGGEFF | TGTGCCAGCAGTCCCGTGGGACAGGGAGGCGAGTTCTTC
TRBD1 | TRBJ1-1 | TRBV27 | . | CASRLDRVGTEAFF | TGTGCCAGCAGGCTTGACAGGGTTGGCACTGAAGCTTTCTTT
. | TRBJ1-2 | TRBV2 | . | CASSTGISYGYTF | TGTGCCAGCAGTACAGGGATCAGCTATGGCTACACCTTC
. | TRBJ1-5 | TRBV19 | . | CASSIGERFGNQPQHF | TGTGCCAGTAGTATAGGGGAGAGGTTCGGCAATCAGCCCCAGCATTTT
. | TRBJ1-1 | TRBV27 | once | CASSLYRAPGGTEAFF | TGTGCCAGCAGTTTATACCGGGCCCCTGGAGGCACTGAAGCTTTCTTT
TRBD1 | TRBJ2-6 | TRBV4-2 | . | CASSHVTGSSGANVLTF | TGTGCCAGCAGCCACGTGACAGGGTCCTCTGGGGCCAACGTCCTGACTTTC
. | TRBJ1-6 | TRBV14 | . | CASSPTGSYNSPLHF | TGTGCCAGCAGCCCCACAGGGTCCTATAATTCACCCCTCCACTTT
TRBD1 | TRBJ2-2 | TRBV5-6 | . | CASSLSGQGALITGELFF | TGTGCCAGCAGCTTGTCAGGACAGGGGGCGCTTATCACCGGGGAGCTGTTTTTT
. | TRBJ1-2 | TRBV4-1 | few | CASSQIGTNGYTF | TGCGCCAGCAGCCAAATCGGGACTAATGGCTACACCTTC
TRBD1 | TRBJ1-1 | TRBV9 | . | CASSPQPGTGKAFF | TGTGCCAGCAGCCCACAGCCAGGGACAGGCAAAGCTTTCTTT
. | TRBJ1-2 | TRBV28 | . | CASSIEQGPNYGYTF | TGTGCCAGCAGCATAGAACAGGGTCCTAACTATGGCTACACCTTC
TRBD1 | TRBJ2-1 | TRBV5-1 | . | CASSPTRDRANEQFF | TGCGCCAGCAGCCCGACACGGGACAGGGCCAATGAGCAGTTCTTC
TRBD1 | TRBJ2-7 | TRBV6-5 | . | CASRTGSGAPEQYF | TGTGCCAGCAGGACAGGGTCAGGGGCGCCCGAGCAGTACTTC
TRBD2 | TRBJ2-3 | TRBV28 | once | CASRGSGLADYTDTQYF | TGTGCCAGCAGGGGAAGTGGACTAGCGGACTACACAGATACGCAGTATTTT
. | TRBJ1-2 | TRBV7-2 | . | CASSLTGLANYGYTF | TGTGCCAGCAGCTTGACAGGTCTGGCTAACTATGGCTACACCTTC
. | TRBJ1-2 | TRBV7-9 | . | CASSLALTVPNYGYTF | TGTGCCAGCAGCTTAGCGCTCACAGTCCCTAACTATGGCTACACCTTC
. | TRBJ2-7 | TRBV13 | once | CASSVRQSYEQYF | TGTGCCAGCAGCGTACGACAGAGCTACGAGCAGTACTTC
TRBD2 | TRBJ2-5 | TRBV15 | . | CATSRGRAGAETQYF | TGTGCCACCAGCAGAGGGAGAGCGGGAGCAGAGACCCAGTACTTC
TRBD1 | TRBJ2-3 | TRBV10-1 | . | CASSDRDREMTDTQYF | TGCGCCAGCAGTGATAGGGACAGGGAGATGACAGATACGCAGTATTTT
TRBD2 | TRBJ2-3 | TRBV2 | . | CASSGGLALTDTQYF | TGTGCCAGCAGTGGGGGACTAGCTCTGACAGATACGCAGTATTTT
. | TRBJ1-2 | TRBV29-1 | once | CSVKGSGYGYTF | TGCAGCGTTAAAGGGAGTGGCTATGGCTACACCTTC
TRBD1 | TRBJ1-2 | TRBV5-4 | . | CASSSGQGALYGYTF | TGTGCCAGCAGCTCGGGACAGGGGGCTCTCTATGGCTACACCTTC
TRBD1 | TRBJ2-6 | TRBV2 | . | CASSQTGGGSGANVLTF | TGTGCCAGCAGTCAGACAGGGGGTGGCTCTGGGGCCAACGTCCTGACTTTC
TRBD1 | TRBJ1-1 | TRBV28 | . | CASRTGGPSNTEAFF | TGTGCCAGCAGAACAGGGGGGCCGTCTAACACTGAAGCTTTCTTT
TRBD2 | TRBJ2-1 | TRBV7-2 | . | CASSQNSGNGFNEQFF | TGTGCCAGCAGCCAGAATAGCGGGAATGGCTTCAATGAGCAGTTCTTC
. | TRBJ1-1 | TRBV7-2 | . | CASSLTMEILDSFF | TGTGCCAGCAGCTTAACGATGGAGATCCTAGACTCTTTCTTT
. | TRBJ2-7 | TRBV5-1 | . | CASSLDIRVSYEQYF | TGCGCCAGCAGCTTGGATATCCGAGTTTCCTACGAGCAGTACTTC
TRBD2 | TRBJ2-5 | TRBV5-4 | . | CASSFQASGRETQYF | TGTGCCAGCAGCTTTCAGGCTAGCGGGAGGGAGACCCAGTACTTC
. | TRBJ1-1 | TRBV9 | once | CASSPRQLMNTEAFF | TGTGCCAGCAGCCCCCGACAGCTTATGAACACTGAAGCTTTCTTT
. | TRBJ2-1 | TRBV7-3 | . | CASSLRPAGSSYNEQFF | TGTGCCAGCAGCTTACGGCCGGCGGGGAGCTCCTACAATGAGCAGTTCTTC
. | TRBJ2-7 | TRBV28 | . | CASSGPRQGAYEQYF | TGTGCCAGCAGTGGCCCTCGGCAGGGCGCCTACGAGCAGTACTTC
. | TRBJ2-5 | TRBV15 | . | CATSRGGKETQYF | TGTGCCACCAGCAGAGGAGGGAAAGAGACCCAGTACTTC